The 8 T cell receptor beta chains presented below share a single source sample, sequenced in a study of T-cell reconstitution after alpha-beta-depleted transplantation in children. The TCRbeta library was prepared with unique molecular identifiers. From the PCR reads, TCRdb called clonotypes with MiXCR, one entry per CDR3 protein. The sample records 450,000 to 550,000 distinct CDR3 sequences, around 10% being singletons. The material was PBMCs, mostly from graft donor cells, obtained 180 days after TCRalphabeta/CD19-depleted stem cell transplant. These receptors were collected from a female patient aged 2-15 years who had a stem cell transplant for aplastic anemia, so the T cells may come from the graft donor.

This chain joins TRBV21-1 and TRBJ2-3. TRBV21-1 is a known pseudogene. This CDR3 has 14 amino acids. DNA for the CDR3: TGTGCCAGCAGCAAAGGGCCGTGCACAGCTACGCAGTATTTT. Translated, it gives CASSKGPCTATQYF.

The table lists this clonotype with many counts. CDR3: CASSPRGREETQYF. DNA of the CDR3: TGTGCCAGCAGTCCCCGTGGCAGAGAAGAGACCCAGTACTTC. This chain links TRBV12-3 or TRBV12-4 with TRBJ2-5; no clear D gene. This CDR3 spans 14 amino acids. V lost 5 bases and J lost 3, with 13 bases in between.

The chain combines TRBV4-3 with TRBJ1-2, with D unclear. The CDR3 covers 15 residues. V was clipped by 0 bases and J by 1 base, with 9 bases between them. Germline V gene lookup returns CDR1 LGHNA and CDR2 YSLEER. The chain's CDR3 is CASSQETVINYGYTF. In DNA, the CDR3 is TGCGCCAGCAGCCAAGAGACTGTCATTAACTATGGCTACACCTTC.

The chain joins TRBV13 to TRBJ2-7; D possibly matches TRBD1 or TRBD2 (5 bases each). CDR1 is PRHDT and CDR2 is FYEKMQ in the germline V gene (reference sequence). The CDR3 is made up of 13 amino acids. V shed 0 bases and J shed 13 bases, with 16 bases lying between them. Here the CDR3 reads CASSLGPGSLSYV. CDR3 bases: TGTGCCAGCAGCTTAGGCCCAGGGAGCCTTTCCTACGTC.

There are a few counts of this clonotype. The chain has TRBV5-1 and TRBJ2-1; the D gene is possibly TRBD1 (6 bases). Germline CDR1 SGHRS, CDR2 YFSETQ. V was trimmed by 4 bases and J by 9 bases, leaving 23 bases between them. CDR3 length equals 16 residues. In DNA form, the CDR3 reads TGCGCCAGCAGCGCCTGGGTGAGGGGGATGCTCGGTGAGCAGTTCTTC. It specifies CASSAWVRGMLGEQFF.

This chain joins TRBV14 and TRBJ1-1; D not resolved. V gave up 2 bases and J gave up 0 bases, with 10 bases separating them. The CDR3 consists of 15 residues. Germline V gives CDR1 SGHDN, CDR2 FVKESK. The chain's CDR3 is CASSQYYSMNTEAFF. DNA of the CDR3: TGTGCCAGCAGCCAATATTACAGTATGAACACTGAAGCTTTCTTT.

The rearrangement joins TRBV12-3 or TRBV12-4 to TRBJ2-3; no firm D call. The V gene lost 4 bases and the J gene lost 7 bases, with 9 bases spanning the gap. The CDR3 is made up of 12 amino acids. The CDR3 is CASSSNTYTQYF. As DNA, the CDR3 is TGTGCCAGCAGTTCCAACACTTATACGCAGTATTTT.

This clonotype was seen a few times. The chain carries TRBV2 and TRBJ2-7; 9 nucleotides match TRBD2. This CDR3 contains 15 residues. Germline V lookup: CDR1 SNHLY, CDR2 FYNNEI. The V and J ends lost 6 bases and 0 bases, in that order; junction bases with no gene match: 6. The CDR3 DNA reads TGTGCCAGCAGCGGAGTAGCGGGAGCCTCCTACGAGCAGTACGTC. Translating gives CASSGVAGASYEQYV.